The 18 T cell receptor beta chains below were found in one sample sequenced in a study of T-cell reconstitution after alpha-beta-depleted transplantation in children. This sample's TCRbeta library carried unique molecular identifier barcodes. Via MiXCR, TCRdb re-called the PCR reads, giving one row per CDR3 protein. The sample contains about 900,000 distinct CDR3 sequences, roughly 31% of which appear only once. The specimen was PBMCs, mostly from graft donor cells, collected 360 days after TCRalphabeta/CD19-depleted stem cell transplant. The receptors shown here come from a boy in the first two years of life who had a stem cell transplant for SCID, so the T cells may come from the graft donor.

This clonotype was counted between two and nine times. The CDR3 sequence: CSVLQGNYGYTF. In DNA, the CDR3 is TGCAGCGTTTTGCAGGGGAACTATGGCTACACCTTC. The rearrangement links TRBV29-1 to TRBJ1-2; D perhaps matches TRBD1 (6 bases). Germline V gene lookup returns CDR1 SQVTM and CDR2 ANQGSEA. The CDR3 extends over 12 amino acids. V was pared by 5 bases and J by 2 bases, with 9 bases between.

V gene TRBV20-1 combines with J gene TRBJ2-2; perhaps TRBD1 as D (6 bases). Germline V CDR1 and CDR2: DFQATT, SNEGSKA (reference sequence). The ends were cut back, 3 bases at V and 8 bases at J, with 16 bases in the middle. The CDR3 has 14 amino acids. CDR3 sequence: CSASLYRVQGELFF. The CDR3 coding sequence is TGCAGTGCTAGCCTCTACAGGGTCCAAGGGGAGCTGTTTTTT.

The gene calls are TRBV7-2 and TRBJ1-1; TRBD1 might be the D (5 bases). The V gene lost 5 bases and the J gene lost 4 bases, with 17 bases spanning the gap. The germline V gene encodes CDR1 SGHTA and CDR2 FQGNSA. The CDR3 totals 15 residues. The CDR3 region is CASSPRTHGGTEAFF. CDR3 bases: TGTGCCAGCAGCCCCCGGACACACGGAGGCACTGAAGCTTTCTTT.

J is TRBJ1-5 and V is TRBV4-2, with 8 bases matching TRBD1. This CDR3 comprises 19 residues. CDR1 and CDR2 from the germline V gene are LGHNA and YNFKEQ. The V gene end was trimmed by 0 bases and the J gene end by 4 bases; junction bases not matched to a gene: 14. The CDR3 here is CASSQEGGWGTGRNQPQHF. Here the CDR3 DNA reads TGTGCCAGCAGCCAAGAAGGGGGTTGGGGGACAGGAAGAAATCAGCCCCAGCATTTT.

This chain uses TRBV19 with TRBJ2-7, with D unresolved. Between the trimmed V and J ends, which lost 1 base and 0 bases, there was a span of 7 bases. This CDR3 contains 14 residues. The germline V gene encodes CDR1 LNHDA and CDR2 SQIVND (reference sequence). CDR3 sequence (DNA): TGTGCCAGTAGTATAGCTGGCTACTCCTACGAGCAGTACTTC. Translated: CASSIAGYSYEQYF.

V is TRBV28 and J is TRBJ2-5; D not certain. With 5 bases removed from V and 1 base from J, the gap between germline ends came to 11 bases. The length of the CDR3 is 14 residues. Germline CDR1 is MDHEN and CDR2 is SYDVKM. The CDR3 spells CASSPELSQETQYF. Here the CDR3 DNA reads TGTGCCAGCAGTCCGGAACTTAGCCAAGAGACCCAGTACTTC.

The chain combines TRBV12-3 or TRBV12-4 with TRBJ2-3; 11 bases align to TRBD2. The CDR3 has 16 amino acids. J gave up 4 bases and V 4 bases, and 7 bases lay outside the gene matches. CDR3 DNA: TGTGCCAGCAGTTCGGTAGCGGGGGGGAGGCCAGATACGCAGTATTTT. Protein sequence: CASSSVAGGRPDTQYF.

The V call is TRBV5-1, the J call TRBJ2-1, with 7 bases identical to TRBD2. Germline V CDR1 and CDR2: SGHRS, YFSETQ. The CDR3 sequence is 16 residues long. V trimming: 4 bases; J trimming: 7 bases; junction bases outside the gene matches: 14. CDR3 protein: CASSLGGNQGGNEQFF. The CDR3 DNA sequence: TGCGCCAGCAGCCTTGGGGGGAACCAGGGAGGGAATGAGCAGTTCTTC. Using reference TRBV5-1 and TRBJ2-1 for the parts outside the CDR3, the full variable domain is KAGVTQTPRYLIKTRGQQVTLSCSPISGHRSVSWYQQTPGQGLQFLFEYFSETQRNKGNFPGRFSGRQFSNSRSEMNVSTLELGDSALYLCASSLGGNQGGNEQFFGPGTRLTVL.

A few counts support this clonotype. The chain combines TRBV6-5 with TRBJ2-5, with TRBD2 matching 11 bases. The CDR3 covers 17 residues. From germline, CDR1 is MNHEY and CDR2 SVGAGI. V lost 5 bases, J lost 3 bases, and 11 bases stayed unmatched. The CDR3 sequence is CASSNKPPGLAEETQYF. CDR3 nucleotides: TGTGCCAGCAGTAACAAACCCCCGGGACTAGCGGAAGAGACCCAGTACTTC.

This clonotype came up a few times. The chain links TRBV4-2 to TRBJ2-5, with 7 positions matching TRBD1. V was pared by 0 bases and J by 9 bases, with 10 bases of the junction left unmatched. The CDR3 runs to 15 residues. The germline gives CDR1 LGHNA, CDR2 YNFKEQ. This CDR3 reads CASSQEGQGVMAQYF. Written as DNA, the CDR3 is TGTGCCAGCAGCCAAGAGGGGCAGGGGGTAATGGCCCAGTACTTC.

This clonotype was detected only a few times. The chain couples TRBV12-3 or TRBV12-4 to TRBJ2-5; either TRBD1 or TRBD2 may supply D (6 bases each). The CDR3 length is 16 residues. Trimming removed 8 bases at V and 5 bases at J, with 24 bases between. Written as DNA, the CDR3 is TGTGCCAGCTGCCCTGGCCGGCTAGCGAGGGGGGAGACCCAGTACTTC. Translated: CASCPGRLARGETQYF.

The chain joins TRBV2 to TRBJ1-2; D remains ambiguous. CDR1 is SNHLY, CDR2 FYNNEI, per germline. V lost 1 base and J lost 5, with 8 bases in between. The CDR3 runs 13 residues. CDR3 sequence (DNA): TGTGCCAGCAGTGAAGACAGTGCATATGGCTACACCTTC. It is translated as CASSEDSAYGYTF.

The rearrangement uses TRBV28 and TRBJ2-5; 8 nucleotides align to TRBD1. The V gene's germline CDR1 is MDHEN and CDR2 SYDVKM. The CDR3 length is 16 residues. The V gene end was trimmed by 3 bases and the J gene end by 0 bases; junction bases not matched to a gene: 6. As DNA, the CDR3 is TGTGCCAGCAGTTTGGCTACAGGGGGGTACCAAGAGACCCAGTACTTC. It encodes CASSLATGGYQETQYF. The full variable domain, with the rest looked up from reference TRBV28 and TRBJ2-5, is DVKVTQSSRYLVKRTGEKVFLECVQDMDHENMFWYRQDPGLGLRLIYFSYDVKMKEKGDIPEGYSVSREKKERFSLILESASTNQTSMYLCASSLATGGYQETQYFGPGTRLLVL.

This rearrangement joins TRBV6-5 to TRBJ2-7, with 7 positions matching TRBD1. Germline assignment: CDR1 MNHEY and CDR2 SVGAGI. J lost 4 bases, V lost 2 bases, and 8 bases had no gene match. The CDR3 consists of 15 residues. The CDR3 is CASSYGTEVVYEQYF. The CDR3 nucleotides read TGTGCCAGCAGTTACGGGACAGAGGTTGTTTACGAGCAGTACTTC.

This clonotype was observed a handful of times. The rearrangement uses TRBV20-1 and TRBJ1-2; TRBD1 aligns across 8 bases. The V and J ends lost 3 bases and 6 bases, in that order; junction bases with no gene match: 6. Per germline, CDR1 DFQATT and CDR2 SNEGSKA (reference sequence). The CDR3 consists of 13 residues. The CDR3 sequence is CSASAGQGDGYTF. The CDR3 DNA sequence: TGCAGTGCTAGTGCCGGACAGGGCGATGGCTACACCTTC.

This chain joins TRBV5-6 and TRBJ2-2; 10 bases are a match to TRBD2. Germline V gene lookup returns CDR1 SGHDT and CDR2 YYEEEE. Trimming cost V 1 base and J 3 bases; bases outside gene matches: 9. The CDR3 is made up of 18 amino acids. The CDR3 DNA sequence: TGTGCCAGCAGCTTGAGACGAATAGCGGGGGGTCACACCGGGGAGCTGTTTTTT. Protein sequence: CASSLRRIAGGHTGELFF.

This clonotype appeared a single time. J is TRBJ2-5 and V is TRBV14, with D tentatively TRBD1 or TRBD2 (5 bases each). Trimming cost V 0 bases and J 5 bases, with 22 bases left between them. This CDR3 comprises 18 residues. Germline V CDR1 and CDR2: SGHDN, FVKESK. CDR3 sequence (DNA): TGTGCCAGCAGCCAAGAATGGGGGTCGGGAAGGGACGAGGAGACCCAGTACTTC. Its protein product is CASSQEWGSGRDEETQYF.

The chain uses TRBV28 and TRBJ2-5; D is unclear. Germline V lookup: CDR1 MDHEN, CDR2 SYDVKM. This CDR3 is built from 17 residues. Between the trimmed V and J ends, which lost 4 bases and 1 base, there was a span of 19 bases. CDR3: CASSSPRDNRVQETQYF. DNA of the CDR3: TGTGCCAGCAGTTCCCCTCGAGACAACAGAGTCCAAGAGACCCAGTACTTC.